These 6 T cell receptor beta chains share one sample of origin, sequenced in a study of blood T cell repertoires in COVID-19. Sequenced by immunoSEQ multiplex PCR; TCRdb stores in-frame clones only, minus some. In the table there are roughly 150,000 clones, over 80% of which are singletons. The sequencing input was peripheral blood. These receptors all come from a man aged 70 or older who had recovered from COVID-19.

The chain recombines TRBV6-5 with TRBJ1-1; D call uncertain. Germline-derived CDR1 and CDR2 are MNHEY and SVGAGI. The V gene lost 0 bases and the J gene lost 2 bases, with 10 bases spanning the gap. The CDR3 is 15 amino acids. The CDR3 spells CASSYSKRVNTEAFF. In DNA form, the CDR3 reads TGTGCCAGCAGTTACTCGAAAAGAGTAAACACTGAAGCTTTCTTT.

A single count supports this clone. The chain is built from TRBV9 and TRBJ1-2, with 7 bases fitting TRBD1. V dropped 0 bases and J dropped 7; count of bases not matched to a gene: 6. Germline CDR1 reads SGDLS; CDR2 reads YYNGEE. This CDR3 has 14 amino acids. The CDR3 here is CASSVGRGLSGYTF. The CDR3 nucleotides are TGTGCCAGCAGCGTAGGAAGGGGGCTGTCTGGCTACACCTTC.

The chain couples TRBV11-2 to TRBJ2-1, with 9 bases fitting TRBD2. V lost 5 bases to trimming and J lost 2 bases; unmatched junction nucleotides: 10. This CDR3 has 17 amino acids. Germline V gene lookup returns CDR1 SGHAT and CDR2 FQNNGV. The CDR3 region has the DNA TGTGCCAGCAGCCTCTCTAGCGGGACGACGCCCTACAATGAGCAGTTCTTC. It translates to CASSLSSGTTPYNEQFF.

The sample holds many counts of this clone. The chain carries TRBV7-6 and TRBJ2-7; 7 nucleotides match TRBD1. V shed 5 bases and J 3 bases; nucleotides not matched to a gene: 7. Germline lookup yields CDR1 SGHVS and CDR2 FNYEAQ. The CDR3 runs to 14 residues. The CDR3 loop is CASSTYQGDYEQYF. DNA for the CDR3: TGTGCCAGCAGCACTTACCAGGGGGACTACGAGCAGTACTTC. Complete variable domain (other parts from reference TRBV7-6 and TRBJ2-7): GAGVSQSPRYKVTKRGQDVALRCDPISGHVSLYWYRQALGQGPEFLTYFNYEAQQDKSGLPNDRFSAERPEGSISTLTIQRTEQRDSAMYRCASSTYQGDYEQYFGPGTRLTVT.

The chain recombines TRBV29-1 with TRBJ2-2, with D maybe TRBD1 (5 bases). The CDR3 is made up of 14 amino acids. In germline, CDR1 is SQVTM, CDR2 ANQGSEA. V lost 3 bases to trimming and J lost 1 base, with 9 bases between them. The CDR3 region is CSVDRQGNTGELFF. The CDR3 DNA reads as TGCAGCGTTGACCGGCAGGGGAACACCGGGGAGCTGTTTTTT.

The J gene is TRBJ1-6, the V gene TRBV2, with D tentatively TRBD1 (5 bases). This CDR3 comprises 15 residues. Per germline, CDR1 SNHLY and CDR2 FYNNEI. Trimming left V 6 bases short and J 7 bases short, with 16 bases between. The CDR3 loop is CASRGQGLANSPLHF. The CDR3 nucleotides are TGTGCCAGCAGAGGGCAGGGACTTGCCAATTCACCCCTCCACTTT.